Presented here are 19 T cell receptor beta chains from one specimen sequenced in a study of graft-versus-host responses after intestinal transplantation. Repertoires were generated with immunoSEQ multiplex PCR, while TCRdb's copy carries only in-frame clones and drops some. The table records about 97,000 clones, 90% of them present only once. Source: PBMCs, taken 450 to 480 days after intestinal transplant. These receptors were obtained from a human patient who received an intestinal transplant, so some T cells may come from the graft donor.

The gene calls are TRBV6-5 and TRBJ1-1, with 9 positions matching TRBD1. This CDR3 has 14 residues. Germline V gives CDR1 MNHEY, CDR2 SVGAGI. Losses at the gene ends were 0 bases for V and 14 bases for J; bases not matched to a gene: 10. CDR3 coding DNA: TGTGCCAGCAGTTACTCGTCACAGGGGGCTCCCCGGTTCTTT. Translated, it gives CASSYSSQGAPRFF.

The V gene is TRBV6-6, the J gene TRBJ2-1; 9 nucleotides line up with TRBD2. This CDR3 has 16 residues. V lost 5 bases to trimming and J lost 0 bases; unmatched junction nucleotides: 5. Germline V lookup: CDR1 MNHNY, CDR2 SVGAGI (reference sequence). CDR3 protein: CASSALAGSSYNEQFF. CDR3 nucleotide sequence: TGTGCCAGCAGTGCCCTAGCGGGGAGCTCCTACAATGAGCAGTTCTTC.

The chain combines TRBV19 with TRBJ1-5; D is perhaps TRBD1 (5 bases). In germline, CDR1 is LNHDA, CDR2 SQIVND (reference sequence). This CDR3 contains 14 residues. V was shortened by 7 bases and J by 1 base, with 11 bases between the two germline ends. CDR3 bases: TGTGCCAGTACCTCGGGGGTAAGCAATCAGCCCCAGCATTTT. Its protein is CASTSGVSNQPQHF.

This clone was counted once. V usage is TRBV25-1 and J usage is TRBJ1-2; D remains ambiguous. The CDR3 consists of 13 residues. Germline CDR1 reads MGHDK; CDR2 reads SYGVNS. The V gene lost 4 bases and the J gene lost 3 bases, with 9 bases spanning the gap. The CDR3 sequence is CASSVGVDYGYTF. CDR3 nucleotide sequence: TGTGCCAGCAGTGTCGGCGTGGACTATGGCTACACCTTC.

V usage is TRBV5-1 and J usage is TRBJ1-4; no clear D. Deletions cut 1 base from V and 3 bases from J, with 10 bases between. Germline CDR1 is SGHRS and CDR2 is YFSETQ. The CDR3 covers 15 residues. CDR3 sequence (DNA): TGCGCCAGCAGCTTGTATCCAAACTCTAATGAAAAACTGTTTTTT. It specifies CASSLYPNSNEKLFF.

CDR3 sequence reads: CASSLGGPAFF. As DNA, the CDR3 is TGTGCCAGCAGCTTAGGGGGCCCAGCTTTCTTT. This chain joins TRBV7-9 and TRBJ1-1; TRBD1 might be the D (5 bases). Germline assignment: CDR1 SEHNR and CDR2 FQNEAQ (reference sequence). Trimming cost V 1 base and J 10 bases, with 7 bases left between them. This CDR3 is 11 amino acids long.

The J gene is TRBJ2-3, the V gene TRBV6-6; 11 nucleotides agree with TRBD2. CDR3 length equals 16 residues. Germline V gene lookup returns CDR1 MNHNY and CDR2 SVGAGI (reference sequence). After removal of 6 bases from V and 5 bases from J, the junction contained 10 bases not matched to a gene. For the CDR3, the DNA is TGTGCCAGCAGGCCTAGCGGGGGGAGGTTGGTAGATACGCAGTATTTT. It codes for CASRPSGGRLVDTQYF.

This clone has a single count. The chain employs TRBV9 and TRBJ1-3; maybe TRBD1 (6 bases). The V end was cut by 2 bases, the J end by 3 bases, with 18 bases between. This CDR3 spans 17 amino acids. Germline V gene sequence: CDR1 SGDLS, CDR2 YYNGEE. For the CDR3, the DNA is TGTGCCAGCAGCGTGGATAACAGGGTTGTGGGTGGAAACACCATATATTTT. Protein sequence: CASSVDNRVVGGNTIYF.

V and J are TRBV7-9 and TRBJ2-7, with D hard to call. V was pared by 1 base and J by 2 bases, with 12 bases between. Per the germline V gene, CDR1 is SEHNR and CDR2 is FQNEAQ (reference sequence). The CDR3 spans 15 residues. The CDR3 sequence: CASSLVVAETYEQYF. CDR3 coding DNA: TGTGCCAGCAGCTTAGTAGTCGCAGAGACCTACGAGCAGTACTTC.

CDR3 in amino acids: CASSATKGGNPYEQYF. In nucleotides, the CDR3 is TGTGCCAGCAGCGCCACGAAGGGGGGGAACCCCTACGAGCAGTACTTC. The chain employs TRBV9 and TRBJ2-7; D possibly corresponds to TRBD2 (7 bases). Trimming took 3 bases from V and 2 from J, leaving 18 bases between them. Per germline, CDR1 SGDLS and CDR2 YYNGEE. This CDR3 comprises 16 residues.

The chain carries TRBV5-1 and TRBJ1-1; tentatively, D is TRBD1 (5 bases). The CDR3 extends over 14 amino acids. Trimming stripped 0 bases from V and 0 bases from J, with 6 bases between. Germline V lookup: CDR1 SGHRS, CDR2 YFSETQ. CDR3 amino acids: CASSLGQMNTEAFF. CDR3 in DNA: TGCGCCAGCAGCTTGGGACAGATGAACACTGAAGCTTTCTTT.

This clone showed up just once. The rearrangement uses TRBV6-1 and TRBJ1-1, with TRBD1 matching over 7 bases. CDR3 length: 15 residues. The germline V gene has CDR1 MNHNS and CDR2 SASEGT. J was trimmed by 1 base and V by 3 bases; bases with no gene match: 5. CDR3 sequence reads: CASSDSGGPNTEAFF. The CDR3 region has the DNA TGTGCCAGCAGTGACTCAGGGGGGCCGAACACTGAAGCTTTCTTT.

This chain connects TRBV5-1 to TRBJ1-1; D remains unclear. CDR1 is SGHRS and CDR2 is YFSETQ in the germline V gene. V lost 4 bases and J 0 bases, leaving 13 bases between the germline ends. This CDR3 contains 15 residues. CDR3 sequence: CASSRAGSLNTEAFF. The CDR3 DNA sequence: TGCGCCAGCAGCCGGGCGGGGAGCCTGAACACTGAAGCTTTCTTT.

The genes are TRBV19 and TRBJ2-1; D remains unclear. CDR1 is LNHDA and CDR2 is SQIVND in the germline V gene (reference sequence). This CDR3 is built from 13 residues. Trimming cost V 7 bases and J 4 bases, with 11 bases left between them. CDR3 sequence reads: CASTATLYNEQFF. CDR3 bases: TGTGCCAGTACAGCGACACTATACAATGAGCAGTTCTTC.

This chain uses TRBV4-1 with TRBJ1-2; 7 positions agree with TRBD1. J was trimmed by 2 bases and V by 3 bases; bases with no gene match: 9. CDR3 length equals 16 residues. The germline V gene has CDR1 MGHRA and CDR2 YSYEKL. This chain's CDR3 is CASSQGLGQVNYGYTF. As DNA, the CDR3 is TGCGCCAGCAGCCAGGGCCTTGGACAGGTAAACTATGGCTACACCTTC.

The chain uses TRBV11-3 and TRBJ2-1, with D perhaps matching TRBD2 (5 bases). The CDR3 has 13 amino acids. The V gene lost 2 bases and the J gene lost 8 bases, with 10 bases spanning the gap. Per the germline V gene, CDR1 is SGHNT and CDR2 is YENEEA. The CDR3 region has the DNA TGTGCCAGCAGCTTACCTAGCACGGATGAGCAGTTCTTC. Translating gives CASSLPSTDEQFF.

The rearrangement joins TRBV6-6 to TRBJ1-6, with D unresolved. From germline, CDR1 is MNHNY and CDR2 SVGAGI (reference sequence). Trimming stripped 5 bases from V and 13 bases from J, with 12 bases between. The CDR3 runs to 12 residues. Written as DNA, the CDR3 is TGTGCCAGCAGTCCCCTGGTTCAGCCCCTCCACTTT. Amino acid sequence: CASSPLVQPLHF.

This chain joins TRBV19 and TRBJ1-5; perhaps TRBD1 as D (6 bases). Trimming left V 1 base short and J 5 bases short, with 15 bases between. This CDR3 is 16 amino acids long. Per the germline V gene, CDR1 is LNHDA and CDR2 is SQIVND (reference sequence). The CDR3 region is CASSIAFPGAHQPQHF. The CDR3 region has the DNA TGTGCCAGTAGTATAGCGTTTCCGGGGGCTCATCAGCCCCAGCATTTT.

The chain carries TRBV6-4 and TRBJ1-4, with a tentative D call TRBD1 (5 bases). The V and J ends lost 4 bases and 2 bases respectively, with 20 bases between them. The CDR3 runs 18 residues. Germline values: CDR1 MRHNA, CDR2 SNTAGT. The CDR3 region is CASSVGRGGTTTNEKLFF. The CDR3 region has the DNA TGTGCCAGCAGTGTAGGCCGGGGGGGTACAACGACTAATGAAAAACTGTTTTTT.